This passage covers 13 T cell receptor beta chains from one sample sequenced in a study of T-cell reconstitution after alpha-beta-depleted transplantation in children (dated by TCRdb to between 2015 and 2016). Taken with the paper, the label for treatment or condition translates to: allogeneic hematopoietic cell transplantation with graft depleted of TCRalphabeta T cells and CD19 B cells. The library was made by PCR. Sequencing relied on an Illumina HiSeq 2500. TCR library preparation used molecular barcoding, with unique molecular identifiers applied to normalize quantification of the TCRbeta repertoire. The public sequencing data were trimmed at Q25 with fastp and processed into clonotypes with MiXCR by TCRdb, which kept only in-frame beta chains. For every CDR3 protein sequence, its rows merge into one entry that carries the most common genes and DNA. This sample gives about 440,000 distinct CDR3 sequences in total; around 46% of them show up just once. The ten largest clonotypes hold around a quarter of the sample.

Here the sequenced sample was PBMCs, taken before TCRalphabeta/CD19-depleted stem cell transplant. The receptors were gathered from a girl aged 2 to 9 with aplastic anemia, due to receive a stem cell transplant.

This chain joins TRBV15 and TRBJ2-2; 9 bases align to TRBD2. Germline V gene sequence: CDR1 LNHNV, CDR2 YYDKDF (reference sequence). J was trimmed by 4 bases and V by 5 bases; bases with no gene match: 8. CDR3 length: 16 residues. For the CDR3, the DNA is TGTGCCACCAGCTCAAGGCGGGGGGGCATCACCGGGGAGCTGTTTTTT. Translation gives CATSSRRGGITGELFF. Together with reference TRBV15 and TRBJ2-2, the CDR3 gives the full variable domain: DAMVIQNPRYQVTQFGKPVTLSCSQTLNHNVMYWYQQKSSQAPKLLFHYYDKDFNNEADTPDNFQSRRPNTSFCFLDIRSPGLGDTAMYLCATSSRRGGITGELFFGEGSRLTVL.

This clonotype came up many times. The rearrangement joins TRBV7-9 to TRBJ2-3, with 8 bases fitting TRBD1. J was trimmed by 1 base and V by 3 bases; bases with no gene match: 0. CDR1 and CDR2 from the germline V gene are SEHNR and FQNEAQ (reference sequence). The CDR3 consists of 14 residues. CDR3: CASSLDRGTDTQYF. The DNA of the CDR3 is TGTGCCAGCAGCTTGGACAGGGGCACAGATACGCAGTATTTT.

The rearrangement links TRBV5-1 to TRBJ2-7; 10 bases map to TRBD2. The CDR3 has 16 amino acids. V gave up 3 bases and J gave up 1 base; unmatched junction bases: 7. CDR1 and CDR2 from the germline V gene are SGHRS and YFSETQ. The CDR3 DNA is TGCGCCAGCAGCTCCGTGGCTAGCGGGGGATCCTACGAGCAGTACTTC. This sequence encodes CASSSVASGGSYEQYF.

The J gene is TRBJ2-5, the V gene TRBV7-9; 9 nucleotides match TRBD1. The CDR3 is made up of 15 amino acids. The germline CDR1 and CDR2 sequences are SEHNR and FQNEAQ (reference sequence). Germline trimming cut 6 bases from V and 0 bases from J; bases unmatched to any gene: 5. The CDR3 DNA reads TGTGCCAGCAGTTTTGGACAGGGGTACCAAGAGACCCAGTACTTC. Its translation is CASSFGQGYQETQYF.

This clonotype was counted many times. This sequence joins TRBV29-1 and TRBJ2-2; TRBD1 aligns across 7 bases. The CDR3 is 15 residues long. V lost 0 bases, J lost 3 bases, and 4 bases stayed unmatched. Germline V lookup: CDR1 SQVTM, CDR2 ANQGSEA. In DNA form, the CDR3 reads TGCAGCGTTGAAGATCGGGGACAGTACACCGGGGAGCTGTTTTTT. Amino acid sequence: CSVEDRGQYTGELFF.

The V gene is TRBV20-1, the J gene TRBJ2-1, with 9 bases that match TRBD2. CDR1 is DFQATT, CDR2 SNEGSKA, per germline (reference sequence). After removal of 4 bases from V and 5 bases from J, the junction contained 6 bases not matched to a gene. The CDR3 length is 14 residues. In DNA, the CDR3 is TGCAGTGCTAAGCCGGGACTAGCACACAATGAGCAGTTCTTC. It codes for CSAKPGLAHNEQFF.

There are many counts of this clonotype. V and J are TRBV15 and TRBJ2-5, with 7 bases aligning to TRBD2. This CDR3 region has 15 residues. J lost 4 bases, V lost 0 bases, and 5 bases had no gene match. CDR1 LNHNV and CDR2 YYDKDF come from the germline V gene (reference sequence). The CDR3 nucleotides read TGTGCCACCAGCAGAGATAAGGGCGGGGGAGAGACCCAGTACTTC. Protein product: CATSRDKGGGETQYF.

This clonotype turned up a few times. V is TRBV6-6 and J is TRBJ1-6; TRBD1 is a possible D gene (5 bases). CDR1 is MNHNY and CDR2 is SVGAGI in the germline V gene (reference sequence). The CDR3 totals 12 residues. Trimming removed 8 bases from V and 10 bases from J, with 12 bases in between. This chain's CDR3 is CASLGVGSPLHF. The CDR3 DNA reads as TGTGCCAGCCTGGGGGTAGGATCACCCCTCCACTTT.

The chain links TRBV25-1 to TRBJ2-3; D is perhaps TRBD2 (6 bases). Germline CDR1 MGHDK, CDR2 SYGVNS. V lost 5 bases to trimming and J lost 4 bases, with 19 bases between them. The CDR3 covers 16 residues. CDR3 protein: CASSPLHLAASDTQYF. The CDR3 DNA sequence: TGTGCCAGCAGTCCCCTTCATTTAGCGGCCTCAGATACGCAGTATTTT.

The sample holds a few counts of this clonotype. The V call is TRBV11-2, the J call TRBJ1-5; D is perhaps TRBD1 (6 bases). CDR3 length equals 19 residues. Germline values: CDR1 SGHAT, CDR2 FQNNGV. V was clipped by 1 base and J by 7 bases, with 26 bases between them. CDR3 sequence: CASSLGGRGGLRAEQPQHF. The CDR3 DNA is TGTGCCAGCAGCTTAGGGGGCAGGGGTGGATTGCGGGCGGAACAGCCCCAGCATTTT.

Many counts were recorded for this clonotype. The V call is TRBV12-3 or TRBV12-4, the J call TRBJ2-3; 9 nucleotides line up with TRBD2. The CDR3 has 16 residues. After removal of 6 bases from V and 6 bases from J, the junction contained 13 bases not matched to a gene. CDR3 loop: CASSYRLADSGDTQYF. CDR3 DNA sequence: TGTGCCAGCAGCTATCGACTAGCGGACTCGGGCGATACGCAGTATTTT.

This clonotype was counted many times. J is TRBJ2-7 and V is TRBV29-1; 7 bases are a match to TRBD1. V lost 7 bases, J lost 2 bases, and 8 bases stayed unmatched. The CDR3 totals 13 residues. Germline V lookup: CDR1 SQVTM, CDR2 ANQGSEA. The CDR3, as DNA: TGCAGCGCTACCGGGGACAGTACCTACGAGCAGTACTTC. Protein sequence: CSATGDSTYEQYF.

The chain uses TRBV29-1 and TRBJ1-1, with D tentatively TRBD1 (5 bases). Germline CDR1 is SQVTM and CDR2 is ANQGSEA. The CDR3 contains 15 residues. V was shortened by 1 base and J by 1 base, with 13 bases between the two germline ends. The CDR3 sequence is CSVEVLRQTNTEAFF. The CDR3 DNA sequence: TGCAGCGTTGAAGTTCTGAGACAGACGAACACTGAAGCTTTCTTT. Full variable domain (missing parts from reference TRBV29-1 and TRBJ1-1): SAVISQKPSRDICQRGTSLTIQCQVDSQVTMMFWYRQQPGQSLTLIATANQGSEATYESGFVIDKFPISRPNLTFSTLTVSNMSPEDSSIYLCSVEVLRQTNTEAFFGQGTRLTVV.